The rows below give T cell receptor beta chains drawn from one sample of a study of technical replicates of blood from several donors. Libraries were prepared by immunoSEQ multiplex PCR; TCRdb keeps only in-frame clonotypes and omits some of them. The sample has 60,000 to 70,000 clones; 95% to 98% are singletons. The sample taken for sequencing was T cells isolated from PBMCs. These receptors originate from a human donor in good health. The CDR3 runs from the conserved cysteine through the conserved F or W. D genes are given only for firm matches. Clone sizes are given selectively: once, few, many, or a class where the clone is expanded.

D: .; size: once; J: TRBJ2-7; V: TRBV6-5; CDR3: CVSLGGPTGEQYF; DNA: TGTGTCTCCCTTGGGGGCCCGACGGGGGAGCAGTACTTC
D: .; size: few; J: TRBJ2-7; V: TRBV25-1; CDR3: CASSDQGLSYEQYF; DNA: TGTGCCAGCAGTGATCAGGGTCTCTCCTACGAGCAGTACTTC
D: .; size: .; J: TRBJ2-2; V: TRBV4-2; CDR3: CASSQVPGQGSNTGELFF; DNA: TGTGCCAGCAGCCAAGTACCCGGCCAGGGATCGAACACCGGGGAGCTGTTTTTT
D: .; size: once; J: TRBJ2-2; V: TRBV6-5; CDR3: CASSQVTNTGELFF; DNA: TGTGCCAGCAGTCAGGTTACGAACACCGGGGAGCTGTTTTTT
D: TRBD1; size: .; J: TRBJ1-2; V: TRBV5-6; CDR3: CASTAPGTVSHNYGYTF; DNA: TGTGCCAGCACCGCTCCCGGGACAGTGTCTCATAACTATGGCTACACCTTC
D: .; size: .; J: TRBJ2-2; V: TRBV5-1; CDR3: CASSLGQNTGELFF; DNA: TGCGCCAGCAGTTTGGGACAGAACACCGGGGAGCTGTTTTTT
D: .; size: .; J: TRBJ2-7; V: TRBV10-3; CDR3: CAISPGPTGDYEQYF; DNA: TGTGCCATCAGCCCAGGTCCGACAGGAGACTACGAGCAGTACTTC
D: TRBD1; size: .; J: TRBJ1-2; V: TRBV11-3; CDR3: CASSSTGVYGYTF; DNA: TGTGCCAGCAGCTCGACAGGGGTCTATGGCTACACCTTC
D: .; size: .; J: TRBJ1-1; V: TRBV28; CDR3: CASVAAEAFF; DNA: TGTGCCAGCGTAGCCGCTGAAGCTTTCTTT
D: .; size: once; J: TRBJ1-1; V: TRBV10-1; CDR3: CASSESGGLITEAFF; DNA: TGCGCCAGCAGTGAGTCAGGCGGCTTGATCACTGAAGCTTTCTTT
D: .; size: .; J: TRBJ2-7; V: TRBV10-3; CDR3: CAISESPGYEQYF; DNA: TGTGCCATCAGTGAGTCCCCAGGCTACGAGCAGTACTTC
D: .; size: .; J: TRBJ1-1; V: TRBV11-1; CDR3: CASSASRDTEAFF; DNA: TGTGCCAGCAGCGCCTCCAGGGACACTGAAGCTTTCTTT
D: .; size: .; J: TRBJ2-3; V: TRBV28; CDR3: CASSFLRDDTDTQYF; DNA: TGTGCCAGCAGTTTTCTGCGGGACGACACAGATACGCAGTATTTT
D: TRBD1; size: .; J: TRBJ2-5; V: TRBV6-6; CDR3: CASSAPTGGRETQYF; DNA: TGTGCCAGCAGTGCCCCGACAGGGGGCCGGGAGACCCAGTACTTC
D: .; size: .; J: TRBJ1-2; V: TRBV5-1; CDR3: CASSLSSFGYTF; DNA: TGCGCCAGCAGCTTGTCCTCCTTTGGCTACACCTTC
D: .; size: .; J: TRBJ2-7; V: TRBV7-9; CDR3: CASSHPGVPSYEQYF; DNA: TGTGCCAGCAGCCATCCGGGTGTACCCTCCTACGAGCAGTACTTC
D: .; size: .; J: TRBJ2-3; V: TRBV6-5; CDR3: CASSYTPDGRGDTQYF; DNA: TGTGCCAGCAGTTACACCCCGGATGGGAGAGGAGATACGCAGTATTTT
D: .; size: .; J: TRBJ2-5; V: TRBV9; CDR3: CASSAGGGTETQYF; DNA: TGTGCCAGCAGCGCGGGTGGGGGCACAGAGACCCAGTACTTC
D: TRBD1; size: .; J: TRBJ1-6; V: TRBV18; CDR3: CASSPTGTVYNSPLHF; DNA: TGTGCCAGCTCCCCAACCGGGACAGTCTATAATTCACCCCTCCACTTT
D: TRBD1; size: .; J: TRBJ1-5; V: TRBV5-6; CDR3: CASSQQGHSNQPQHF; DNA: TGTGCCAGCAGCCAACAGGGGCATAGCAATCAGCCCCAGCATTTT
D: TRBD1; size: .; J: TRBJ1-2; V: TRBV27; CDR3: CASSFRQGSYGYTF; DNA: TGTGCCAGCAGTTTCCGACAGGGGTCGTATGGCTACACCTTC
D: TRBD2; size: .; J: TRBJ2-3; V: TRBV5-4; CDR3: CASSFTSGRDTQYF; DNA: TGTGCCAGCAGCTTTACTAGCGGGAGGGATACGCAGTATTTT
D: TRBD2; size: .; J: TRBJ2-7; V: TRBV30; CDR3: CARSERLAGSSYEQYF; DNA: TGTGCCCGGAGTGAGAGGCTAGCGGGGAGCTCCTACGAGCAGTACTTC
D: .; size: few; J: TRBJ1-1; V: TRBV7-9; CDR3: CASRSHRDTEAFF; DNA: TGTGCCAGCAGGTCCCACAGGGACACTGAAGCTTTCTTT
D: .; size: .; J: TRBJ1-1; V: TRBV4-1; CDR3: CASSQDGRVTPRTEAFF; DNA: TGCGCCAGCAGCCAAGATGGGCGGGTTACTCCCCGCACTGAAGCTTTCTTT
D: TRBD1; size: .; J: TRBJ1-1; V: TRBV7-3; CDR3: CASSPQQGRNTEAFF; DNA: TGTGCCAGCAGCCCCCAACAGGGGCGGAACACTGAAGCTTTCTTT
D: .; size: .; J: TRBJ2-1; V: TRBV5-3; CDR3: CARSLALGSAVDEQFF; DNA: TGTGCCAGAAGCTTGGCCCTCGGTAGCGCCGTGGATGAGCAGTTCTTC
D: .; size: .; J: TRBJ2-7; V: TRBV27; CDR3: CASSLGLNLGEQYF; DNA: TGTGCCAGCAGTTTAGGGCTGAACCTGGGCGAGCAGTACTTC
D: .; size: .; J: TRBJ1-1; V: TRBV7-8; CDR3: CASSTQGVDTEAFF; DNA: TGTGCCAGCAGCACACAGGGAGTGGACACTGAAGCTTTCTTT
D: TRBD1; size: .; J: TRBJ1-5; V: TRBV6-5; CDR3: CASSAGTGGQPQHF; DNA: TGTGCCAGCAGTGCGGGGACAGGGGGTCAGCCCCAGCATTTT
D: TRBD2; size: .; J: TRBJ2-7; V: TRBV10-2; CDR3: CASWPGTSGSYEQYF; DNA: TGCGCCAGCTGGCCTGGGACTAGCGGCTCCTACGAGCAGTACTTC
D: .; size: .; J: TRBJ1-2; V: TRBV2; CDR3: CASSPIPQGTYYGYTF; DNA: TGTGCCAGCAGCCCGATCCCTCAGGGGACCTACTATGGCTACACCTTC
D: TRBD2; size: .; J: TRBJ2-7; V: TRBV28; CDR3: CASSPGLGYEQYF; DNA: TGTGCCAGCAGTCCGGGACTAGGATACGAGCAGTACTTC
D: TRBD2; size: .; J: TRBJ2-1; V: TRBV12-5; CDR3: CASGLGTSGSIKQFF; DNA: TGTGCTAGTGGTTTGGGGACTAGCGGGAGTATTAAGCAGTTCTTC
D: TRBD1; size: .; J: TRBJ2-5; V: TRBV2; CDR3: CASSLGPDRGEETQYF; DNA: TGTGCCAGCAGTCTGGGCCCGGACAGGGGCGAAGAGACCCAGTACTTC
D: .; size: once; J: TRBJ2-2; V: TRBV5-1; CDR3: CASKPGIKGEDTGELFF; DNA: TGCGCCAGCAAGCCAGGGATTAAAGGGGAGGACACCGGGGAGCTGTTTTTT
D: TRBD2; size: .; J: TRBJ2-3; V: TRBV10-3; CDR3: CAISESTGLAGAPRDTQYF; DNA: TGTGCCATCAGTGAGTCAACGGGACTAGCGGGGGCCCCACGGGATACGCAGTATTTT
D: .; size: .; J: TRBJ2-5; V: TRBV5-1; CDR3: CASSLGFVSQKETQYF; DNA: TGCGCCAGCAGCTTGGGATTCGTGTCCCAGAAGGAGACCCAGTACTTC
D: TRBD1; size: .; J: TRBJ1-1; V: TRBV30; CDR3: CAWSASGGPEAFF; DNA: TGTGCCTGGAGTGCCTCAGGGGGCCCTGAAGCTTTCTTT
D: TRBD1; size: .; J: TRBJ2-7; V: TRBV7-2; CDR3: CASSLETGTSYEQYF; DNA: TGTGCCAGCAGCTTAGAGACAGGGACCTCCTACGAGCAGTACTTC
D: TRBD2; size: .; J: TRBJ2-3; V: TRBV11-1; CDR3: CASSLATSGSFADTQYF; DNA: TGTGCCAGCAGCTTAGCTACGAGCGGGAGTTTTGCAGATACGCAGTATTTT
D: TRBD1; size: .; J: TRBJ2-7; V: TRBV4-1; CDR3: CASSQSVGTGVPYEQYF; DNA: TGCGCCAGCAGCCAATCTGTCGGGACAGGGGTCCCCTACGAGCAGTACTTC